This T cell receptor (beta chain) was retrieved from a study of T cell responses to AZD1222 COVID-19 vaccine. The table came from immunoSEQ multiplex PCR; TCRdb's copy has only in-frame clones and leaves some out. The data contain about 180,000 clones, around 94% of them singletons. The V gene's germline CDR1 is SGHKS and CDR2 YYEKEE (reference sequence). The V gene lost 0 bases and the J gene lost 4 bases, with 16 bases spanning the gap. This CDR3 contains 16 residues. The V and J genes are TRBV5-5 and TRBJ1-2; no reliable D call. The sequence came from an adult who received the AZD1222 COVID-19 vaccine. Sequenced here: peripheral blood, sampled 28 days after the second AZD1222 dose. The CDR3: CASSLAWQLLGYGYTF. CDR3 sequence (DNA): TGTGCCAGCAGCTTGGCCTGGCAACTTTTGGGCTATGGCTACACCTTC.